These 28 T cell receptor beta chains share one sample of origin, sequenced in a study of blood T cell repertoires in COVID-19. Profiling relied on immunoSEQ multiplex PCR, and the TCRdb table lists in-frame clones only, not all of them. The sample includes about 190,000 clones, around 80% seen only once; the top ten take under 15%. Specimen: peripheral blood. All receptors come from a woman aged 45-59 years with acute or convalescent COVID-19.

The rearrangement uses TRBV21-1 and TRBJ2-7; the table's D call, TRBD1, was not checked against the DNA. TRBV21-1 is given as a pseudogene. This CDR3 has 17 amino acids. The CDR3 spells CASSKRGRDRALDEQYF. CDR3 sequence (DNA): TGTGCCAGCAGCAAAAGGGGCCGGGACAGGGCCCTCGACGAGCAGTACTTC.

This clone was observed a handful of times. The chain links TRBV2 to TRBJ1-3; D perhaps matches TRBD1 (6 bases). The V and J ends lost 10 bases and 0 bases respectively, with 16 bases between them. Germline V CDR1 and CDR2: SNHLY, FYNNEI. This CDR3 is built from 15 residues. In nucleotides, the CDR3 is TGTGCCACCCCTGTCCAGGGGTCCTCTGGAAACACCATATATTTT. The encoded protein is CATPVQGSSGNTIYF.

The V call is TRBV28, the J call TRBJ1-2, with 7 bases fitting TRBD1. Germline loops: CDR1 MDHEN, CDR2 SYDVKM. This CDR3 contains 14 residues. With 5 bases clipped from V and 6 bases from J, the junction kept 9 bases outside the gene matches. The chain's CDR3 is CASSLFFGTDGYTF. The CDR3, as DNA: TGTGCCAGCAGTCTTTTCTTCGGGACAGATGGCTACACCTTC.

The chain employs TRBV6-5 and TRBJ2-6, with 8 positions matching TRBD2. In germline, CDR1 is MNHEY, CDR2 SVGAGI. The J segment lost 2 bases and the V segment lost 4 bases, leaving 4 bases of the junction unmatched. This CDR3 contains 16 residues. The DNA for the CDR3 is TGTGCCAGCAGTTCAGGGACTAGTGCTGGGGCCAACGTCCTGACTTTC. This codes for CASSSGTSAGANVLTF.

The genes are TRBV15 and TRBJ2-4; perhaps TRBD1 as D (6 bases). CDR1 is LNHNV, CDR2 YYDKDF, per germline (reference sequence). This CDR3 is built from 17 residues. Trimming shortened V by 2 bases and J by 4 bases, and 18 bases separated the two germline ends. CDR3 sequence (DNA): TGTGCCACCAGCAGAACCTCCGGACAGCTTTCTAAAAACATTCAGTACTTC. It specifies CATSRTSGQLSKNIQYF.

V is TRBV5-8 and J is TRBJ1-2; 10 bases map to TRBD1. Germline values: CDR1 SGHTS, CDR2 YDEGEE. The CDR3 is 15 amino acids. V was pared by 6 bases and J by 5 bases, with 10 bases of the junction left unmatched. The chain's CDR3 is CASTSTGGGEYGYTF. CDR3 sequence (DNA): TGTGCCAGCACCTCGACAGGGGGCGGCGAATATGGCTACACCTTC.

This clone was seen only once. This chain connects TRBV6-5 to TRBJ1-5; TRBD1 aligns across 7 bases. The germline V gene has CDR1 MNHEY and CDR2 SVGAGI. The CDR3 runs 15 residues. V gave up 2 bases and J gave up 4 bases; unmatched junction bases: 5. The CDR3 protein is CASSYPGQHNQPQHF. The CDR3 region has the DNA TGTGCCAGCAGTTACCCGGGACAGCATAATCAGCCCCAGCATTTT.

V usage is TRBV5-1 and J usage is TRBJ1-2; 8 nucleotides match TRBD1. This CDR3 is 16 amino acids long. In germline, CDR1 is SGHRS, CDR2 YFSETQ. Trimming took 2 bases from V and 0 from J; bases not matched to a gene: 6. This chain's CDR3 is CASSFGGQGPNYGYTF. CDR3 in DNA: TGCGCCAGCAGCTTTGGAGGACAGGGCCCTAACTATGGCTACACCTTC.

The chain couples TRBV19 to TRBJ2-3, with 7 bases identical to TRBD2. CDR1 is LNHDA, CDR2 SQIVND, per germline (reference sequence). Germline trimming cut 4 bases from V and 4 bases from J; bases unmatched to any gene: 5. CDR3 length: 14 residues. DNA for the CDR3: TGTGCCAGTAGTAATCAGGGAGGGTCAGATACGCAGTATTTT. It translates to CASSNQGGSDTQYF.

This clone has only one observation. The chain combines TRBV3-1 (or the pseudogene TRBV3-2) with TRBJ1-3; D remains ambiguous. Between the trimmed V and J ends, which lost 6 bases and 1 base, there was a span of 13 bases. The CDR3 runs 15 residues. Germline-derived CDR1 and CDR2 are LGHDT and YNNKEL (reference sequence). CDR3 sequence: CASSDSGRSGNTIYF. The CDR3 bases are TGTGCCAGCAGTGATTCGGGGAGGTCTGGAAACACCATATATTTT.

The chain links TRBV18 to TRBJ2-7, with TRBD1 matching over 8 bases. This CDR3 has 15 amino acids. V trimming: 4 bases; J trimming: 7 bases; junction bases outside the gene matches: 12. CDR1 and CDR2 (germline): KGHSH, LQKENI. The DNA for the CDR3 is TGTGCCAGCTCACACTCTTCCGACAGGGGAGTTGAGCAGTACTTC. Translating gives CASSHSSDRGVEQYF.

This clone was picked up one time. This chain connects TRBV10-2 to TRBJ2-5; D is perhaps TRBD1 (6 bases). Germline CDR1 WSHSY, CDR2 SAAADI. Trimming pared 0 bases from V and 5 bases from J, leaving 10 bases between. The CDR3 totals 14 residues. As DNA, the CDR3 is TGCGCCAGCAGTGAGTCAGGGGGAATGGAGACCCAGTACTTC. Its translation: CASSESGGMETQYF.

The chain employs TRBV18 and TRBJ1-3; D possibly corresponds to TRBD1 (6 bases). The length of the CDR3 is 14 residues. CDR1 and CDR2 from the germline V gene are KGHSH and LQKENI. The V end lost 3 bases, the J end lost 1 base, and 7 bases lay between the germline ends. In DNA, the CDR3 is TGTGCCAGCTCACCGGGACATTCTGGAAACACCATATATTTT. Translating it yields CASSPGHSGNTIYF.

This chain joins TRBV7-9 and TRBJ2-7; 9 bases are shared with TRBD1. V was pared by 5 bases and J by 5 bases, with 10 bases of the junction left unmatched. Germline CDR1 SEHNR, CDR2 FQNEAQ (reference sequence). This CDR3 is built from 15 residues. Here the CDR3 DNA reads TGTGCCAGCAGCCCACTGCCGGACAGGGGAAACGAGCAGTACTTC. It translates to CASSPLPDRGNEQYF.

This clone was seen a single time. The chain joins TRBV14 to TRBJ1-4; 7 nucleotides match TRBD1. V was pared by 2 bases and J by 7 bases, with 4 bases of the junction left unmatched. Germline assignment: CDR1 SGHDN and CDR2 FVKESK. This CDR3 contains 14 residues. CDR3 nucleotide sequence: TGTGCCAGCAGCCAACGACAGGGAGGTGAAAAACTGTTTTTT. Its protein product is CASSQRQGGEKLFF.

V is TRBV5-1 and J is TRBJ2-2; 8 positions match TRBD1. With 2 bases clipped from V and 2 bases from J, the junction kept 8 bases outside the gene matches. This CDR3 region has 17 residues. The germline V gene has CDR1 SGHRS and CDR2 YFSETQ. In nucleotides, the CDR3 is TGCGCCAGCAGCTTAAGACAGGGGTCAAGAAACACCGGGGAGCTGTTTTTT. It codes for CASSLRQGSRNTGELFF.

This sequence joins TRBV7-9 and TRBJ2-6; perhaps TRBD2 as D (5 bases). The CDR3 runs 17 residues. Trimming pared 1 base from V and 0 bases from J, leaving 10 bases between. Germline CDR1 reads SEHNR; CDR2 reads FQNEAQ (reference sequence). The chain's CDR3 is CASSLDSGVSGANVLTF. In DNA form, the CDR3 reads TGTGCCAGCAGCTTAGACAGCGGCGTCTCTGGGGCCAACGTCCTGACTTTC.

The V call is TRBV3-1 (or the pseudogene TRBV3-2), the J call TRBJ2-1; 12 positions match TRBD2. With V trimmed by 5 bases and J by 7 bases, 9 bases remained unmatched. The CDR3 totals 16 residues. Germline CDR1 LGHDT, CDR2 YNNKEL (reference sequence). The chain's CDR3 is CASSSTGTSGSNEQFF. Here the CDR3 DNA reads TGTGCCAGCAGCTCTACCGGGACTAGCGGGTCGAATGAGCAGTTCTTC.

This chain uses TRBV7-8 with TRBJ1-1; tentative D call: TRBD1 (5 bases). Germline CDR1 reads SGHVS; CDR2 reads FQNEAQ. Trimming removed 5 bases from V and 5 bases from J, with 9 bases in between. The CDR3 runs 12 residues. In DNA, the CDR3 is TGTGCCAGCAGCAGAAGACAGACTGAAGCTTTCTTT. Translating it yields CASSRRQTEAFF.

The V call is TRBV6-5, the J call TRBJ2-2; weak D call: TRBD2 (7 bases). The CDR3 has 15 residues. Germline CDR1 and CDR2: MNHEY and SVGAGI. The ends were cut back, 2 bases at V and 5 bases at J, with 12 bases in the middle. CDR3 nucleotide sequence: TGTGCCAGCAGTTACGGGGGGGCGCGAACCGGGGAGCTGTTTTTT. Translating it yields CASSYGGARTGELFF.

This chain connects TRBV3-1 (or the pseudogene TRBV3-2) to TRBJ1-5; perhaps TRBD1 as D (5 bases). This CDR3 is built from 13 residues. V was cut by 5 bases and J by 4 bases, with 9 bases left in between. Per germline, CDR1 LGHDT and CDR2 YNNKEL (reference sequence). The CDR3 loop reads CASSSTVNQPQHF. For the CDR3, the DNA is TGTGCCAGCAGCTCGACAGTGAATCAGCCCCAGCATTTT.

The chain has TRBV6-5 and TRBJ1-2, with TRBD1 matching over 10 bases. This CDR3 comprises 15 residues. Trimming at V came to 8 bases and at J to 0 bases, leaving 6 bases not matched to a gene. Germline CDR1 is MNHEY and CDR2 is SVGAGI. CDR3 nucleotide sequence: TGTGCCAGCCGGGACAGGGGTTTAGCTAACTATGGCTACACCTTC. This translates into CASRDRGLANYGYTF.

The CDR3 bases are TGTGCCAGTAGGGGGACAGGGTCCACCGGGGAGCTGTTTTTT. Protein product: CASRGTGSTGELFF. The chain recombines TRBV19 with TRBJ2-2; 9 nucleotides line up with TRBD1. The CDR3 is made up of 14 amino acids. V lost 6 bases and J lost 4; bases outside the gene matches: 3. Germline lookup yields CDR1 LNHDA and CDR2 SQIVND (reference sequence).

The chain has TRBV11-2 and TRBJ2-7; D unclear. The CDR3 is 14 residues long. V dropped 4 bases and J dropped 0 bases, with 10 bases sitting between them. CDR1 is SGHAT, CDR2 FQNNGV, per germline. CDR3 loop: CASSSALSSYEQYF. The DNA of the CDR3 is TGTGCCAGCAGCTCCGCCCTTAGCTCCTACGAGCAGTACTTC.

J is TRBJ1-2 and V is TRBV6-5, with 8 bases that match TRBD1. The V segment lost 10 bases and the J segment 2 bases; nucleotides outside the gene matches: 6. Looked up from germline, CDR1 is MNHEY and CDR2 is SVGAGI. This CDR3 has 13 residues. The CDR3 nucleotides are TGTGCCATATCGGACAGGGCGAACTATGGCTACACCTTC. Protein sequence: CAISDRANYGYTF.

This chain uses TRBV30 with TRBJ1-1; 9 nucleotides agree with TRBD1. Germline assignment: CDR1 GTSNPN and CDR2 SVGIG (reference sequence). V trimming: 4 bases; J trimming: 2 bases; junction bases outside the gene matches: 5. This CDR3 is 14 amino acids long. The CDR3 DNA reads TGTGCCTGGACTCGGGGACAGGGTAACACTGAAGCTTTCTTT. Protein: CAWTRGQGNTEAFF. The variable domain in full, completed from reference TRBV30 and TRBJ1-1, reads SQTIHQWPATLVQPVGSPLSLECTVEGTSNPNLYWYRQAAGRGLQLLFYSVGIGQISSEVPQNLSASRPQDRQFILSSKKLLLSDSGFYLCAWTRGQGNTEAFFGQGTRLTVV.

The CDR3 sequence is CASSETLAGGDTQYF. In nucleotides, the CDR3 is TGTGCCAGCAGTGAAACCCTAGCGGGAGGAGATACGCAGTATTTT. The gene calls are TRBV6-1 and TRBJ2-3; 11 bases match TRBD2. The CDR3 sequence is 15 residues long. From germline, CDR1 is MNHNS and CDR2 SASEGT. Trimming took 2 bases from V and 5 from J; bases not matched to a gene: 3.

The CDR3 is CASSALQGGTGNTIYF. For the CDR3, the DNA is TGTGCCAGCAGCGCGTTACAGGGTGGCACTGGAAACACCATATATTTT. The V call is TRBV9, the J call TRBJ1-3, with D perhaps TRBD1 (6 bases). The CDR3 is 16 residues long. Germline loops: CDR1 SGDLS, CDR2 YYNGEE. Trimming left V 3 bases short and J 2 bases short, with 15 bases between.